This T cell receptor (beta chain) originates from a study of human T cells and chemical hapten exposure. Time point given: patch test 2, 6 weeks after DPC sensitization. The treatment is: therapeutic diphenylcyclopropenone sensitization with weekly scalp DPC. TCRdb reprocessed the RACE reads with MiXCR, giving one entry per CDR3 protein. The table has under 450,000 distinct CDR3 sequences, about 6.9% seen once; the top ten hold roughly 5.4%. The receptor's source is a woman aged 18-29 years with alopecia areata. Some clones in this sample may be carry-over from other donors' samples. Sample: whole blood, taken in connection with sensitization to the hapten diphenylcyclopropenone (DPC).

The CDR3 sequence: CASSWGADADTQYF. CDR3 nucleotides: TGTGCCAGCAGCTGGGGAGCGGATGCGGATACGCAGTATTTT. V usage is TRBV27 and J usage is TRBJ2-3; tentatively, D is TRBD2 (5 bases). Trimming left V 6 bases short and J 6 bases short, with 16 bases between. CDR1 is MNHEY, CDR2 SMNVEV, per germline (reference sequence). This CDR3 comprises 14 residues.